This T cell receptor beta chain was documented in a study of identical twins. General observations from the study: Models predicted too little out-of-frame TCR alpha sharing in monozygotic twins. Twins shared beta out-of-frame sequences in excess, but this excess was weaker.

A single record per CDR3 protein comes from TCRdb applying MiXCR to the 5' RACE reads. This sample carries roughly 220,000 distinct CDR3 sequences, over 5% of them seen once, and the ten largest clones take less than 15%. This clonotype came up a few times. Its antigen is not identified. The CDR3 runs to 15 residues. CDR1 is MNHNS and CDR2 is SASEGT in the germline V gene. Germline trimming cut 6 bases from V and 5 bases from J; bases unmatched to any gene: 10. This same sample was also part of a study on T cells expressing NK-cell markers. That paper adds: Leadership of the CD3+CD56-NKG2C+ fraction also belonged to these clonotypes in four donors.

This receptor was taken from a woman younger than 30 in good health. The sample consisted of CD8+ T cells sorted from blood. The chain has TRBV6-1 and TRBJ2-7; 10 bases fit TRBD1. CDR3: CASRILWDRGDEQYF. In DNA form, the CDR3 reads TGTGCCAGCAGAATCTTATGGGACAGGGGTGACGAGCAGTACTTC.